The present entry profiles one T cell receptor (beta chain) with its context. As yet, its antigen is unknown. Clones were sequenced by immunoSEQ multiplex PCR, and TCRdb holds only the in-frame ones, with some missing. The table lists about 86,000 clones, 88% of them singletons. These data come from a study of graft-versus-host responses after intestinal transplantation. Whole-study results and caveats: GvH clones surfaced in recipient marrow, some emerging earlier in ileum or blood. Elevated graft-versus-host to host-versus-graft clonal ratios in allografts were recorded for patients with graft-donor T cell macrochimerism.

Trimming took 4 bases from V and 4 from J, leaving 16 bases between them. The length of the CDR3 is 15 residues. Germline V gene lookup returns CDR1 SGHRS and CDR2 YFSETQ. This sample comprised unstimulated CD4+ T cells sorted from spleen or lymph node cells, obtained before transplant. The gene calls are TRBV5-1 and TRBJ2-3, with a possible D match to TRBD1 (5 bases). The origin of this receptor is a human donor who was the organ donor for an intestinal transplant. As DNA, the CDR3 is TGCGCCAGCAGCGTCCCGGGTCAGGGCGCAGATACGCAGTATTTT. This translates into CASSVPGQGADTQYF.